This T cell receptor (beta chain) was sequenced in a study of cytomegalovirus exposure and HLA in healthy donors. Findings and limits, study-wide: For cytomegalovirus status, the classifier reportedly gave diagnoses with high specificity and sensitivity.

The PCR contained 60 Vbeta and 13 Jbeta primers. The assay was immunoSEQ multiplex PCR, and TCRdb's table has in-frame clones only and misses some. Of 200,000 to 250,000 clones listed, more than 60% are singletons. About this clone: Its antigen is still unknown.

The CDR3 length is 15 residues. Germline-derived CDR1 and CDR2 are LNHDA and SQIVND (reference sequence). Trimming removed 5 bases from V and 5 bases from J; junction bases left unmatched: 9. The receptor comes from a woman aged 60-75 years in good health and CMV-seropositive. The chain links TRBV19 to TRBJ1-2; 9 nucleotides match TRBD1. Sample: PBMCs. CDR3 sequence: CASSADRGYLYGYTF. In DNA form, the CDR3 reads TGTGCCAGTAGTGCGGACAGGGGATATCTATATGGCTACACCTTC. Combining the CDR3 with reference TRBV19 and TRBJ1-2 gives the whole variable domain DGGITQSPKYLFRKEGQNVTLSCEQNLNHDAMYWYRQDPGQGLRLIYYSQIVNDFQKGDIAEGYSVSREKKESFPLTVTSAQKNPTAFYLCASSADRGYLYGYTFGSGTRLTVV.